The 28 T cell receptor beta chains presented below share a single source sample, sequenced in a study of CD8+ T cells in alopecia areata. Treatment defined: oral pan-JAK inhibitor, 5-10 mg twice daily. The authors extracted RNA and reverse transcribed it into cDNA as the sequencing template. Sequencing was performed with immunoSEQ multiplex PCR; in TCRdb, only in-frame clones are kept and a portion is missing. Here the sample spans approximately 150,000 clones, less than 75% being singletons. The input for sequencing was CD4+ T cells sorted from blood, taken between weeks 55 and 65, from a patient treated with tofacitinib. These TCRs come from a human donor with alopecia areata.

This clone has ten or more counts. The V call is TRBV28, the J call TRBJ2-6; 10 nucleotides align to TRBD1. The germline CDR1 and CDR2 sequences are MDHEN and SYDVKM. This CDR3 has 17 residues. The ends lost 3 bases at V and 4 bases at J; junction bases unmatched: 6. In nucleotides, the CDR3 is TGTGCCAGCAGTTTCGGACAGGGGGTGATGGGGGCCAACGTCCTGACTTTC. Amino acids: CASSFGQGVMGANVLTF.

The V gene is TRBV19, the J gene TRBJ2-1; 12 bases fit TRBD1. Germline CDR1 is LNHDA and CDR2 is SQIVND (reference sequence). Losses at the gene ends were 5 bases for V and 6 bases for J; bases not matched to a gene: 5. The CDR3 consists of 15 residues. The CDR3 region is CASSLRDRGPNEQFF. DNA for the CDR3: TGTGCCAGTAGTCTCCGGGACAGGGGGCCCAATGAGCAGTTCTTC.

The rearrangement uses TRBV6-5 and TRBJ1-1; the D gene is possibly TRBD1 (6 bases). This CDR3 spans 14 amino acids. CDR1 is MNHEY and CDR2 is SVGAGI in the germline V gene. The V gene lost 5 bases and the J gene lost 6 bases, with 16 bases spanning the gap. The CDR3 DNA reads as TGTGCCAGCAGTCTCAAACCTAGGGGGGCTGAAGCTTTCTTT. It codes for CASSLKPRGAEAFF.

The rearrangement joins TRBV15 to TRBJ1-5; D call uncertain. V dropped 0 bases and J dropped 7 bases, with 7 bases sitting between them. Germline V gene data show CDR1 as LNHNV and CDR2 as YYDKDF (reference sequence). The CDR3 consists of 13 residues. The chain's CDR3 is CATSRDRSQPQHF. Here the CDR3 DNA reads TGTGCCACCAGCAGAGATAGATCCCAGCCCCAGCATTTT.

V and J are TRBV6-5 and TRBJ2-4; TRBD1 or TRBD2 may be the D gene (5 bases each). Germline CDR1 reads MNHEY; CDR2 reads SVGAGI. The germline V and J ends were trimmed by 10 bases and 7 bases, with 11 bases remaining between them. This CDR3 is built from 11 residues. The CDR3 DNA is TGTGCCACCAGAGAGGGGAACATTCAGTACTTC. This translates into CATREGNIQYF.

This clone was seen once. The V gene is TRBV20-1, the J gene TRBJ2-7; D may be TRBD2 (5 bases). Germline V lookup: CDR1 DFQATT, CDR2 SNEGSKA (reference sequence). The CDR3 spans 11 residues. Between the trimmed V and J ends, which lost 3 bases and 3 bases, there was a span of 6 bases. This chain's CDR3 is CSASEGYEQYF. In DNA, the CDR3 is TGCAGTGCTAGCGAGGGCTACGAGCAGTACTTC.

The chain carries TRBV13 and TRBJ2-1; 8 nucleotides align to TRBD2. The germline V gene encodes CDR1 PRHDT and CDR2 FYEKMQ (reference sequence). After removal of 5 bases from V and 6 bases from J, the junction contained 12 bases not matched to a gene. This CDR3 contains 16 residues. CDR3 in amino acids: CASSAWGRGAGNEQFF. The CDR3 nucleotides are TGTGCCAGCAGCGCCTGGGGGCGGGGGGCTGGCAATGAGCAGTTCTTC.

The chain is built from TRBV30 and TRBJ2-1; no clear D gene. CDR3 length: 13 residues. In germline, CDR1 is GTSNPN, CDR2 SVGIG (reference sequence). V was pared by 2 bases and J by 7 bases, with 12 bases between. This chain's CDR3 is CAWSLRRKNEQFF. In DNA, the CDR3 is TGTGCCTGGAGTTTACGTAGGAAGAATGAGCAGTTCTTC.

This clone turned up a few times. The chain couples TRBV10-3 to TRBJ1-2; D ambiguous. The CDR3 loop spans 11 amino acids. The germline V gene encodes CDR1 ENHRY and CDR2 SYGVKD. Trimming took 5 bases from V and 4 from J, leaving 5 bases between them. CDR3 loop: CAISQSYGYTF. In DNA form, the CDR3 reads TGTGCCATCAGTCAGAGCTATGGCTACACCTTC.

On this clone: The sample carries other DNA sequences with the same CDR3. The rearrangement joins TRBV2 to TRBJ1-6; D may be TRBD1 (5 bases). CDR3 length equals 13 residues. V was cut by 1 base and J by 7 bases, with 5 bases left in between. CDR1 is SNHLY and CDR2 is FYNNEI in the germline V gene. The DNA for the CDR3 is TGTGCCAGCAGTGAAGGGGGGAATTCACCCCTCCACTTT. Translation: CASSEGGNSPLHF.

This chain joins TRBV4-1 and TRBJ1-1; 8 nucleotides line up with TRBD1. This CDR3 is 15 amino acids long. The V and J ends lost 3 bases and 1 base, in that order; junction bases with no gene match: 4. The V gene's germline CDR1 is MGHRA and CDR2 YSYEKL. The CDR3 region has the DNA TGCGCCAGCAGCCAGTTGGGACAGGCGAACACTGAAGCTTTCTTT. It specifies CASSQLGQANTEAFF.

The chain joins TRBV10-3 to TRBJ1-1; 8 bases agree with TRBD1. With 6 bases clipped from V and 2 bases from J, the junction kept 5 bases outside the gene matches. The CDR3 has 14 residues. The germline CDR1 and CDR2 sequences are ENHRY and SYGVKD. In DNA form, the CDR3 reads TGTGCCATCAGACTGACAGGGGTTAACACTGAAGCTTTCTTT. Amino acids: CAIRLTGVNTEAFF.

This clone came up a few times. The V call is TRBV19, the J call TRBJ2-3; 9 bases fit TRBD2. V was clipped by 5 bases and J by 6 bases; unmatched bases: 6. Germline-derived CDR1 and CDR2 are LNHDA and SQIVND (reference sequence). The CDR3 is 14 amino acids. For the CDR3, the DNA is TGTGCCAGTAGTGGCGGGGGGGCCAGGGATACGCAGTATTTT. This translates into CASSGGGARDTQYF.

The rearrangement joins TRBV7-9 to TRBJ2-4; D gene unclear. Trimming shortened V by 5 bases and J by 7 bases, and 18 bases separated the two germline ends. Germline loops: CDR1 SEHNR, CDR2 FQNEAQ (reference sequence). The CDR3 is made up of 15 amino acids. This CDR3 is CASSPRIGLGNIQYF. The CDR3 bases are TGTGCCAGCAGCCCCCGCATAGGGCTTGGGAACATTCAGTACTTC.

CDR3 residues: CASSRTPAPGNTIYF. CDR3 sequence (DNA): TGTGCCAGCAGCCGGACCCCGGCCCCTGGAAACACCATATATTTT. The chain joins TRBV2 to TRBJ1-3; D remains ambiguous. The CDR3 loop spans 15 amino acids. Deletions cut 6 bases from V and 2 bases from J, with 14 bases between. Per the germline V gene, CDR1 is SNHLY and CDR2 is FYNNEI.

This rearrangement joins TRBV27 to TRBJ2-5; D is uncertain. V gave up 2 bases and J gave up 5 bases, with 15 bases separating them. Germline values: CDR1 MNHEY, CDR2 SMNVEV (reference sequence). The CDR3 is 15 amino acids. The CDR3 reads CASSLRAGVIETQYF. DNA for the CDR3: TGTGCCAGCAGTTTACGGGCAGGAGTTATTGAGACCCAGTACTTC.

The CDR3 DNA is TGCAGCGTTGCGAGACAAAACTACGAGCAGTACTTC. Translated: CSVARQNYEQYF. J is TRBJ2-7 and V is TRBV29-1; no definite D call. Germline CDR1 is SQVTM and CDR2 is ANQGSEA. The CDR3 has 12 residues. Deletions cut 4 bases from V and 3 bases from J, with 10 bases between.

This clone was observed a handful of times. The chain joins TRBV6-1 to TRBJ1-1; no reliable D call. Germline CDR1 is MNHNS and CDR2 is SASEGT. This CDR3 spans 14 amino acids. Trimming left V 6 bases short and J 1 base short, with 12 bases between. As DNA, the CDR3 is TGTGCCAGCAGCCGACGGAACTCGAACACTGAAGCTTTCTTT. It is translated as CASSRRNSNTEAFF.

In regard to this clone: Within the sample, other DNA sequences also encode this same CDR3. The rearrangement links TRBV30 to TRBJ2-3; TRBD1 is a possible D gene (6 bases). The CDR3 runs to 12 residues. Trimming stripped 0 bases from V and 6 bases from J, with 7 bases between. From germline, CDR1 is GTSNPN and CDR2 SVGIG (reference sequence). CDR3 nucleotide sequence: TGTGCCTGGAGTGTACAGGGTGATACGCAGTATTTT. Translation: CAWSVQGDTQYF.

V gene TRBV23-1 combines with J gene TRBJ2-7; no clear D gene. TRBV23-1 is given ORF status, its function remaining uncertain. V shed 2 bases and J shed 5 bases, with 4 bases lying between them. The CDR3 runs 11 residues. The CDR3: CASSQPNEQYF. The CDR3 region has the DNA TGCGCCAGCAGTCAACCGAACGAGCAGTACTTC.

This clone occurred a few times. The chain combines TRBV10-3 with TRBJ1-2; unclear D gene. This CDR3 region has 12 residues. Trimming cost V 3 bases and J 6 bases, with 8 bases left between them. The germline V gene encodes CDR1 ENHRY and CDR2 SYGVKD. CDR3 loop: CAISDGEDGYTF. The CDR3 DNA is TGTGCCATCAGTGATGGGGAGGATGGCTACACCTTC.

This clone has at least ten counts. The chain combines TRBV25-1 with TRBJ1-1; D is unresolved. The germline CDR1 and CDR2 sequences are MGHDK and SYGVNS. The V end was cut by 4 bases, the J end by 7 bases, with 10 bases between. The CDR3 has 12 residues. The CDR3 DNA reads TGTGCCAGCAGTGGCCAAGGCGGTGAAGCTTTCTTT. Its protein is CASSGQGGEAFF. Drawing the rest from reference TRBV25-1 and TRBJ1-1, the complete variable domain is EADIYQTPRYLVIGTGKKITLECSQTMGHDKMYWYQQDPGMELHLIHYSYGVNSTEKGDLSSESTVSRIRTEHFPLTLESARPSHTSQYLCASSGQGGEAFFGQGTRLTVV.

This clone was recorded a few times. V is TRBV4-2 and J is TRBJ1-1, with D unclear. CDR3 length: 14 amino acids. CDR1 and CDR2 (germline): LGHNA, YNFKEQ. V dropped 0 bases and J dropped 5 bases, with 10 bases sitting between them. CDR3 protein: CASSQETRGTEAFF. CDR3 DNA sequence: TGTGCCAGCAGCCAAGAAACGCGAGGAACTGAAGCTTTCTTT.

In DNA form, the CDR3 reads TGTGCCAGCAGCTTAGGTATCGGGGGGACAGACTCCTACGAGCAGTACTTC. It yields the protein CASSLGIGGTDSYEQYF. The chain has TRBV7-9 and TRBJ2-7; either TRBD1 or TRBD2 may fit D (7 bases each). The CDR3 spans 17 residues. Germline V lookup: CDR1 SEHNR, CDR2 FQNEAQ (reference sequence). Between the trimmed V and J ends, which lost 1 base and 0 bases, there was a span of 16 bases. Using reference TRBV7-9 and TRBJ2-7 for the parts outside the CDR3, the full variable domain is DTGVSQNPRHKITKRGQNVTFRCDPISEHNRLYWYRQTLGQGPEFLTYFQNEAQLEKSRLLSDRFSAERPKGSFSTLEIQRTEQGDSAMYLCASSLGIGGTDSYEQYFGPGTRLTVT.

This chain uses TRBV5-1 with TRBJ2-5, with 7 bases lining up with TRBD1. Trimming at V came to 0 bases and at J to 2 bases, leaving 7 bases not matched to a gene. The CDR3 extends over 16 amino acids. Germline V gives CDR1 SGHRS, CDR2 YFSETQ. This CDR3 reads CASSLAPGTVQETQYF. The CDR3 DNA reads TGCGCCAGCAGCTTGGCCCCGGGGACAGTTCAAGAGACCCAGTACTTC. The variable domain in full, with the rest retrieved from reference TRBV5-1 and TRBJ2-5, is KAGVTQTPRYLIKTRGQQVTLSCSPISGHRSVSWYQQTPGQGLQFLFEYFSETQRNKGNFPGRFSGRQFSNSRSEMNVSTLELGDSALYLCASSLAPGTVQETQYFGPGTRLLVL.

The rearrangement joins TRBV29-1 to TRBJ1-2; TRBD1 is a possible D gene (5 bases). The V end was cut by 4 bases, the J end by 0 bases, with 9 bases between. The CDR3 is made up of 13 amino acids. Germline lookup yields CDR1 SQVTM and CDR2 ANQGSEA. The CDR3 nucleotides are TGCAGCGTTGGGACATACACTAACTATGGCTACACCTTC. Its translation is CSVGTYTNYGYTF.

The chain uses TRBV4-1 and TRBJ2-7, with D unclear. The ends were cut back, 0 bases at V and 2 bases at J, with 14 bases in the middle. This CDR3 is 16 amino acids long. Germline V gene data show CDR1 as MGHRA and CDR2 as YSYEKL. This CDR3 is CASSQDGGVSAYEQYF. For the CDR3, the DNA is TGCGCCAGCAGCCAAGATGGTGGGGTCTCGGCCTACGAGCAGTACTTC.

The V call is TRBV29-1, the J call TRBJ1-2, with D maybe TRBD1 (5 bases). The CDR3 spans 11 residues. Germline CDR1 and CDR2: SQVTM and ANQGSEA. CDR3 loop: CSDLRGAGYTF. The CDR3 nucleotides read TGCAGTGACCTTAGAGGGGCTGGCTACACCTTC. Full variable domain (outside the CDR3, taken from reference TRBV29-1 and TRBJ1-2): SAVISQKPSRDICQRGTSLTIQCQVDSQVTMMFWYRQQPGQSLTLIATANQGSEATYESGFVIDKFPISRPNLTFSTLTVSNMSPEDSSIYLCSDLRGAGYTFGSGTRLTVV.